This T cell receptor (beta chain) was sequenced for a study of blood T cell repertoires in COVID-19. About the study: Donors in the United States, Italy and Spain gave samples during acute or convalescent COVID-19. PBMCs, B-cell-depleted T cells, or T cells provided the cDNA or gDNA that made up the material.

Original processing notes: Counts of nucleated cells, estimated from reference gene primer amplification, were obtained. The method was immunoSEQ multiplex PCR; TCRdb's version includes in-frame clones alone and lacks a portion of them. Clone size and the V and J calls come from that table; the DNA yielded D and trimming. This table holds roughly 88,000 clones, around 90% found once. The CDR3 spans 16 residues. Germline V gives CDR1 MNHNS, CDR2 SASEGT. V shed 4 bases and J 3 bases; nucleotides not matched to a gene: 9. This TCR derives from a woman in her forties or fifties in a cohort sampled during active COVID-19. The rearrangement joins TRBV6-1 to TRBJ1-2, with TRBD1 matching 9 bases. Sequencing input: peripheral blood. CDR3 sequence reads: CASSGGQGSAYYGYTF. For the CDR3, the DNA is TGTGCCAGCAGTGGTGGACAGGGGTCGGCGTACTATGGCTACACCTTC.